The 27 T cell receptor beta chains reported below all come from one sample, sequenced in a study of response to subunit inactivated influenza vaccine (dated by TCRdb to about 2018). To prepare the library, RT-PCR was applied. This sample was sequenced with an Illumina HiSeq 2500. TCRdb trimmed public reads at Q25 via fastp, called clones via MiXCR and kept in-frame beta chains. Under each unique CDR3 protein, matching rows form one entry showing the most common genes and DNA. A total of around 570,000 distinct CDR3 sequences appear in this sample, about 11% of them only once. The leading ten clones occupy 11% of the sample. In addition, the sample was reused for a study of T cells expressing NK-cell markers. Looking at the second paper: The TCR beta cDNA libraries were made using 5'RACE template switching, a step that added both a universal primer site and unique molecular identifiers.

The source material was PBMCs from blood, sampled on the day of vaccination. All receptors derive from a man aged 50 to 59 who received an inactivated influenza vaccine. Donor details come from another sample of the same person, matched by shared clones.

The chain carries TRBV9 and TRBJ2-1; possible D gene TRBD1, 6 bases. Trimming shortened V by 2 bases and J by 5 bases, and 11 bases separated the two germline ends. Germline-derived CDR1 and CDR2 are SGDLS and YYNGEE. This CDR3 contains 14 residues. CDR3 bases: TGTGCCAGCAGCGTCCGACAGGCGAACAATGAGCAGTTCTTC. This codes for CASSVRQANNEQFF.

This rearrangement joins TRBV5-1 to TRBJ1-1; the D gene is possibly TRBD1 (5 bases). The CDR3 runs to 15 residues. Germline loops: CDR1 SGHRS, CDR2 YFSETQ. The ends were cut back, 3 bases at V and 2 bases at J, with 14 bases in the middle. CDR3: CASSSGPGGNTEAFF. In nucleotides, the CDR3 is TGCGCCAGCAGCTCCGGACCGGGGGGAAACACTGAAGCTTTCTTT.

This clonotype was counted between two and nine times. J is TRBJ1-2 and V is TRBV7-9; 7 bases match TRBD1. The V segment lost 7 bases and the J segment 0 bases; nucleotides outside the gene matches: 8. CDR1 and CDR2 (germline): SEHNR, FQNEAQ (reference sequence). The CDR3 has 15 residues. The CDR3, as DNA: TGTGCCAGCAACCAGGGGGGCCTCGCTAACTATGGCTACACCTTC. It encodes CASNQGGLANYGYTF.

This clonotype has more than one count but fewer than ten. The rearrangement joins TRBV5-1 to TRBJ2-3; 7 nucleotides agree with TRBD1. Germline V gene lookup returns CDR1 SGHRS and CDR2 YFSETQ. V shed 5 bases, J shed 0 bases, and the junction held 6 bases outside the gene matches. The CDR3 consists of 15 residues. CDR3 residues: CASRPGQLSTDTQYF. For the CDR3, the DNA is TGCGCCAGCAGACCGGGACAGCTTAGCACAGATACGCAGTATTTT.

The CDR3 here is CASSLAGNFRNEQFF. The CDR3 coding sequence is TGTGCCAGCAGCTTAGCAGGGAATTTTAGGAATGAGCAGTTCTTC. The genes are TRBV7-9 and TRBJ2-1; D unresolved. CDR3 size: 15 residues. Germline lookup yields CDR1 SEHNR and CDR2 FQNEAQ (reference sequence). V dropped 0 bases and J dropped 7 bases, with 13 bases sitting between them.

This clonotype was observed a few times. The chain joins TRBV6-2 or TRBV6-3 to TRBJ2-2; perhaps TRBD2 as D (6 bases). The CDR3 contains 14 residues. V was trimmed by 6 bases and J by 4 bases, leaving 12 bases between them. The germline CDR1 and CDR2 sequences are MNHEY and SVGEGT. The CDR3 sequence: CASRASAVTGELFF. DNA of the CDR3: TGTGCCAGCAGAGCTAGCGCCGTCACCGGGGAGCTGTTTTTT.

This clonotype was seen a handful of times. The chain links TRBV6-2 or TRBV6-3 to TRBJ2-5, with a weak D call TRBD1 (5 bases). Between the trimmed V and J ends, which lost 5 bases and 1 base, there was a span of 14 bases. Germline V gene sequence: CDR1 MNHEY, CDR2 SVGEGT. The CDR3 spans 15 residues. CDR3 sequence: CASSLYRQSQETQYF. The CDR3 nucleotides are TGTGCCAGCAGTCTATACCGACAGAGCCAAGAGACCCAGTACTTC.

This chain joins TRBV11-1 and TRBJ2-1; 7 nucleotides line up with TRBD1. The CDR3 covers 14 residues. Germline CDR1 reads SGHAT; CDR2 reads FQDESV (reference sequence). V lost 5 bases and J lost 3; bases outside the gene matches: 4. For the CDR3, the DNA is TGTGCCAGCAGCGGACAGGAGAACTACAATGAGCAGTTCTTC. It codes for CASSGQENYNEQFF.

This clonotype was counted between two and nine times. The J gene is TRBJ2-5, the V gene TRBV5-1; D ambiguous. This CDR3 contains 13 residues. The V gene lost 1 base and the J gene lost 5 bases, with 9 bases spanning the gap. Germline V gene sequence: CDR1 SGHRS, CDR2 YFSETQ. CDR3 bases: TGCGCCAGCAGCTTGCTTCACCGGGAGACCCAGTACTTC. Encoded protein: CASSLLHRETQYF.

This clonotype was seen a handful of times. This chain joins TRBV24-1 and TRBJ2-2, with a possible D match to TRBD1 (6 bases). The CDR3 has 18 amino acids. Germline-derived CDR1 and CDR2 are KGHDR and SFDVKD. Trimming removed 1 base from V and 2 bases from J, with 16 bases in between. The DNA of the CDR3 is TGTGCCACCAGTGATTTTGGTCTCGGGACAAGAAACACCGGGGAGCTGTTTTTT. Translated: CATSDFGLGTRNTGELFF.

There are many counts of this clonotype. This sequence joins TRBV28 and TRBJ2-7; no firm D call. The CDR3 loop spans 14 amino acids. Looked up from germline, CDR1 is MDHEN and CDR2 is SYDVKM. The V end lost 6 bases, the J end lost 1 base, and 13 bases lay between the germline ends. CDR3: CASRHWTDSYEQYF. The CDR3 nucleotides read TGTGCCAGCAGACACTGGACGGATTCCTACGAGCAGTACTTC.

This clonotype has more than one count but fewer than ten. CDR3 amino acids: CSLGTGNYNEQFF. CDR3 coding DNA: TGCAGTTTAGGGACAGGGAACTACAATGAGCAGTTCTTC. The V gene is TRBV20-1, the J gene TRBJ2-1, with TRBD1 matching over 9 bases. Germline trimming cut 8 bases from V and 3 bases from J; bases unmatched to any gene: 5. The CDR3 length is 13 residues. Per germline, CDR1 DFQATT and CDR2 SNEGSKA (reference sequence).

J is TRBJ2-1 and V is TRBV12-3 or TRBV12-4; 9 nucleotides agree with TRBD2. V lost 2 bases to trimming and J lost 10 bases; unmatched junction nucleotides: 3. The CDR3 is 13 amino acids. DNA for the CDR3: TGTGCCAGCAGTTTACTAGCGGGGCCGGAGCAGTTCTTC. Its translation: CASSLLAGPEQFF.

The sample holds many counts of this clonotype. The chain is built from TRBV11-2 and TRBJ2-7; D remains unclear. The CDR3 is made up of 13 amino acids. Germline values: CDR1 SGHAT, CDR2 FQNNGV. Trimming stripped 3 bases from V and 3 bases from J, with 9 bases between. CDR3: CASSLGYSYEQYF. DNA for the CDR3: TGTGCCAGCAGCTTGGGATACAGCTACGAGCAGTACTTC.

The sample holds a few counts of this clonotype. The chain combines TRBV10-1 with TRBJ2-2; maybe TRBD2 (5 bases). Trimming shortened V by 7 bases and J by 5 bases, and 14 bases separated the two germline ends. Germline V CDR1 and CDR2: WNHNN, SYGVQD (reference sequence). This CDR3 contains 14 residues. The CDR3, as DNA: TGCGCCAGCAAACACGGGGTGGGAACCGGGGAGCTGTTTTTT. It translates to CASKHGVGTGELFF.

This clonotype was seen more than once but under ten times. The chain links TRBV4-3 to TRBJ2-1; D gene uncertain. The CDR3 has 15 amino acids. The germline CDR1 and CDR2 sequences are LGHNA and YSLEER. Trimming removed 0 bases at V and 4 bases at J, with 10 bases between. In DNA form, the CDR3 reads TGCGCCAGCAGCCAAGATACAACGGATTACAATGAGCAGTTCTTC. This translates into CASSQDTTDYNEQFF.

The table lists this clonotype with many counts. The chain joins TRBV9 to TRBJ2-1; D not certain. This CDR3 is built from 13 residues. Trimming pared 8 bases from V and 2 bases from J, leaving 11 bases between. Germline assignment: CDR1 SGDLS and CDR2 YYNGEE. CDR3 residues: CASQIRPYNEQFF. The CDR3 region has the DNA TGTGCCAGTCAGATACGCCCCTACAATGAGCAGTTCTTC.

In DNA, the CDR3 is TGTGCCAGCAGCTTAGCAGTTACAGGGAGGTACAATGAGCAGTTCTTC. Translated, it gives CASSLAVTGRYNEQFF. The chain employs TRBV7-2 and TRBJ2-1; possibly TRBD1 or TRBD2 for D (6 bases each). Trimming took off 0 bases at V and 4 bases at J, with 13 bases between the two ends. Germline values: CDR1 SGHTA, CDR2 FQGNSA. The CDR3 is made up of 16 amino acids.

This clonotype was detected only a few times. The rearrangement joins TRBV7-9 to TRBJ2-5; D remains unclear. With 7 bases removed from V and 2 bases from J, the gap between germline ends came to 11 bases. This CDR3 contains 13 residues. Germline V gives CDR1 SEHNR, CDR2 FQNEAQ (reference sequence). The CDR3 sequence: CASKKEQQETQYF. In DNA form, the CDR3 reads TGTGCCAGCAAAAAAGAACAGCAAGAGACCCAGTACTTC.

The table lists this clonotype with a few counts. The rearrangement links TRBV29-1 to TRBJ2-3, with unresolved D. The ends were cut back, 1 base at V and 0 bases at J, with 11 bases in the middle. CDR1 is SQVTM and CDR2 is ANQGSEA in the germline V gene. The CDR3 contains 15 residues. The CDR3 DNA follows: TGCAGCGTTGAAGTATCTGGGCCCAGCACAGATACGCAGTATTTT. This codes for CSVEVSGPSTDTQYF.

This chain uses TRBV12-3 or TRBV12-4 with TRBJ2-7; the D is unclear. The length of the CDR3 is 13 residues. V lost 3 bases, J lost 3 bases, and 9 bases lay in between. The DNA for the CDR3 is TGTGCCAGCAGTTTTCTCCCTAGCTACGAGCAGTACTTC. As protein: CASSFLPSYEQYF.

The CDR3: CASSLEGTGKYEQYF. The DNA of the CDR3 is TGTGCCAGCAGCTTAGAAGGGACAGGGAAATACGAGCAGTACTTC. The V call is TRBV11-1, the J call TRBJ2-7, with TRBD1 identical over 9 bases. This CDR3 region has 15 residues. Germline loops: CDR1 SGHAT, CDR2 FQDESV (reference sequence). Unmatched junction bases numbered 5, after V lost 1 base and J lost 4 bases.

Only a few counts were recorded for this clonotype. The CDR3 spells CASSYGGLGGYTF. The CDR3 region has the DNA TGTGCCAGCAGTTACGGGGGTTTGGGAGGCTACACCTTC. The V call is TRBV6-5, the J call TRBJ1-2, with D perhaps matching TRBD1 (5 bases). The germline V gene encodes CDR1 MNHEY and CDR2 SVGAGI. The CDR3 loop spans 13 amino acids. Trimming removed 2 bases from V and 8 bases from J, with 12 bases in between.

This clonotype has a handful of counts. The chain carries TRBV12-3 or TRBV12-4 and TRBJ2-5; D assignment may be TRBD1 or TRBD2 (5 bases each). CDR3 size: 14 residues. Trimming stripped 5 bases from V and 4 bases from J, with 14 bases between. The CDR3 DNA is TGTGCCAGCAGTACCACAGGCGGAGGAGAGACCCAGTACTTC. Residues: CASSTTGGGETQYF.

This clonotype was seen ten or more times. The chain couples TRBV7-2 to TRBJ2-3; D not certain. The CDR3 is 15 amino acids. CDR1 and CDR2 (germline): SGHTA, FQGNSA. V was cut by 5 bases and J by 0 bases, with 12 bases left in between. CDR3 sequence reads: CASSLGITSTDTQYF. The CDR3 DNA follows: TGTGCCAGCAGCCTTGGGATAACTAGCACAGATACGCAGTATTTT. The full variable domain, in which reference TRBV7-2 and TRBJ2-3 provide the parts outside the CDR3, is GAGVSQSPSNKVTEKGKDVELRCDPISGHTALYWYRQSLGQGLEFLIYFQGNSAPDKSGLPSDRFSAERTGGSVSTLTIQRTQQEDSAVYLCASSLGITSTDTQYFGPGTRLTVL.

This clonotype showed up just a few times. The chain carries TRBV7-9 and TRBJ2-1; D may be TRBD1 (5 bases). CDR1 is SEHNR and CDR2 is FQNEAQ in the germline V gene (reference sequence). With 4 bases removed from V and 3 bases from J, the gap between germline ends came to 7 bases. CDR3 length equals 13 residues. The CDR3 protein is CASSSGHYNEQFF. CDR3 nucleotides: TGTGCCAGCAGCTCCGGACACTACAATGAGCAGTTCTTC.

This clonotype was counted many times. This chain joins TRBV12-3 or TRBV12-4 and TRBJ2-5; tentatively, D is TRBD1 (8 bases). This CDR3 region has 20 residues. The V end was cut by 1 base, the J end by 4 bases, with 28 bases between. CDR3 sequence (DNA): TGTGCCAGCAGTTTAGTTTATCCACGGACAGGGAGGGATTCGATAGAGACCCAGTACTTC. Encoded protein: CASSLVYPRTGRDSIETQYF.